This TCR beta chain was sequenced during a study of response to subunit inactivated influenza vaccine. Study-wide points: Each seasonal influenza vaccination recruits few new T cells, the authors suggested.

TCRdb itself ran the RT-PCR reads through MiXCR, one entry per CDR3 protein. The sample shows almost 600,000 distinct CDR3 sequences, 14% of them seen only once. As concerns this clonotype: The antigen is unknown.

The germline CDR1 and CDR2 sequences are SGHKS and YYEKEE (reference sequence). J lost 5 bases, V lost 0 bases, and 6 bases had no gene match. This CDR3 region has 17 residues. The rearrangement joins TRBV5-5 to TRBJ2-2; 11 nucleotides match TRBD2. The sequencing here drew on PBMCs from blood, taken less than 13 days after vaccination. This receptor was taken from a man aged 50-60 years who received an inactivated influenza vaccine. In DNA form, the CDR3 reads TGTGCCAGCAGCTTGGATCCTAGCGGGGGGAAGACCGGGGAGCTGTTTTTT. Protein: CASSLDPSGGKTGELFF.